Each of the 15 T cell receptor beta chains below was sequenced from the same sample in a study of blood T cell repertoires in COVID-19. TCRdb keeps only in-frame clones here, not all; method: immunoSEQ multiplex PCR. Of fewer than 650,000 clones listed, 85% to 90% were seen once; the top ten hold 7.8%. Sequencing input: peripheral blood. The source of these receptors is a woman between 45 and 60 years old with COVID-19, enrolled during active disease.

The genes are TRBV7-7 and TRBJ1-2; D gene ambiguous. Trimming left V 5 bases short and J 6 bases short, with 13 bases between. The CDR3 totals 13 residues. CDR1 and CDR2 from the germline V gene are SSHAT and FNYEAQ (reference sequence). As DNA, the CDR3 is TGTGCCAGCAGCGACGGACTGGAACATGGCTACACCTTC. Its translation: CASSDGLEHGYTF.

The chain employs TRBV18 and TRBJ1-2, with D possibly matching TRBD1 (5 bases). This CDR3 comprises 13 residues. With 6 bases removed from V and 3 bases from J, the gap between germline ends came to 11 bases. Germline CDR1 and CDR2: KGHSH and LQKENI. CDR3 sequence (DNA): TGTGCCAGCTCCGAGACAGAACACTATGGCTACACCTTC. It yields the protein CASSETEHYGYTF.

This chain links TRBV6-5 with TRBJ2-5, with a tentative D call TRBD1 (5 bases). V was pared by 6 bases and J by 0 bases, with 8 bases between. The CDR3 extends over 13 amino acids. The germline V gene encodes CDR1 MNHEY and CDR2 SVGAGI. The CDR3 sequence: CASSSRDQETQYF. Here the CDR3 DNA reads TGTGCCAGCAGCTCCAGGGACCAAGAGACCCAGTACTTC.

This clone was counted a few times. The rearrangement joins TRBV10-3 to TRBJ1-3; 9 bases map to TRBD1. With 5 bases clipped from V and 8 bases from J, the junction kept 4 bases outside the gene matches. The CDR3 has 13 residues. Germline V lookup: CDR1 ENHRY, CDR2 SYGVKD. CDR3 loop: CAISLGQGDTIYF. For the CDR3, the DNA is TGTGCCATCAGTTTGGGACAGGGAGACACCATATATTTT.

The CDR3 bases are TGTGCCAGCAGTGCGCGGAGTGGGGAGGACGAGCAGTACTTC. Its translation: CASSARSGEDEQYF. The chain joins TRBV2 to TRBJ2-7, with D perhaps TRBD2 (6 bases). The CDR3 loop spans 14 amino acids. V shed 4 bases and J shed 5 bases, with 15 bases lying between them. Germline-derived CDR1 and CDR2 are SNHLY and FYNNEI.

DNA for the CDR3: TGCGCCACCACGGCCGGGGTAAACTCTGGGGCCAACGTCCTGACTTTC. Protein: CATTAGVNSGANVLTF. The chain links TRBV4-1 to TRBJ2-6; the D gene is possibly TRBD2 (5 bases). V was clipped by 10 bases and J by 0 bases, with 16 bases between them. CDR1 is MGHRA, CDR2 YSYEKL, per germline. The CDR3 is 16 residues long.

This chain links TRBV2 with TRBJ1-4; no clear D. The germline gives CDR1 SNHLY, CDR2 FYNNEI. Deletions cut 6 bases from V and 10 bases from J, with 15 bases between. The CDR3 is 13 amino acids. The CDR3 sequence: CASSRQEEGKLFF. The DNA of the CDR3 is TGTGCCAGCAGCCGGCAGGAGGAGGGAAAACTGTTTTTT.

This chain joins TRBV9 and TRBJ1-2; D uncertain. The germline V gene encodes CDR1 SGDLS and CDR2 YYNGEE. The CDR3 is made up of 16 amino acids. V was cut by 4 bases and J by 4 bases, with 20 bases left in between. CDR3 DNA sequence: TGTGCCAGCAGCACCTCCCTAGGTACACCCACCTATGGCTACACCTTC. This sequence encodes CASSTSLGTPTYGYTF.

V gene TRBV7-3 combines with J gene TRBJ1-2, with 12 bases that match TRBD1. Germline assignment: CDR1 SGHTA and CDR2 FQGTGA. The V segment lost 4 bases and the J segment 7 bases; nucleotides outside the gene matches: 4. The length of the CDR3 is 14 residues. The CDR3 spells CASSSGQGASGYTF. The CDR3 DNA reads as TGTGCCAGCAGCTCGGGACAGGGGGCATCTGGCTACACCTTC.

The chain couples TRBV7-8 to TRBJ1-2, with D tentatively TRBD1 (6 bases). This CDR3 contains 17 residues. From germline, CDR1 is SGHVS and CDR2 FQNEAQ. The ends were cut back, 4 bases at V and 4 bases at J, with 22 bases in the middle. For the CDR3, the DNA is TGTGCCAGCAGCTATCCCGTAAGGGGGTTGAATCCCTATGGCTACACCTTC. The encoded protein is CASSYPVRGLNPYGYTF.

The chain is built from TRBV27 and TRBJ1-4, with a possible D match to TRBD1 (5 bases). The CDR3 sequence is 17 residues long. Germline V gene data show CDR1 as MNHEY and CDR2 as SMNVEV (reference sequence). V was cut by 4 bases and J by 0 bases, with 15 bases left in between. The CDR3 sequence is CASSSQRMGPTNEKLFF. The CDR3, as DNA: TGTGCCAGCAGTTCCCAGAGGATGGGGCCAACTAATGAAAAACTGTTTTTT.

The rearrangement joins TRBV6-5 to TRBJ1-2, with TRBD1 matching 7 bases. V lost 4 bases to trimming and J lost 4 bases; unmatched junction nucleotides: 12. The CDR3 length is 16 residues. Germline values: CDR1 MNHEY, CDR2 SVGAGI. The CDR3 reads CASSSPPEAGGYGYTF. As DNA, the CDR3 is TGTGCCAGCAGTTCCCCCCCTGAGGCAGGGGGCTATGGCTACACCTTC.

The gene calls are TRBV7-9 and TRBJ2-7, with D possibly TRBD1 on 6 matching bases. Germline V gene sequence: CDR1 SEHNR, CDR2 FQNEAQ (reference sequence). The V and J ends lost 2 bases and 3 bases respectively, with 11 bases between them. The CDR3 sequence is 14 residues long. Written as DNA, the CDR3 is TGTGCCAGCAGCTTATCAGGGGACGGCTACGAGCAGTACTTC. This encodes CASSLSGDGYEQYF.

In its sample, this clone was seen a few times. This chain links TRBV18 with TRBJ2-7, with 10 bases fitting TRBD2. J lost 5 bases, V lost 3 bases, and 10 bases had no gene match. The CDR3 is made up of 16 amino acids. Germline values: CDR1 KGHSH, CDR2 LQKENI. The CDR3 region has the DNA TGTGCCAGCTCACCTGCGGAGCGGGGGGGATTCGACGAGCAGTACTTC. Amino acids: CASSPAERGGFDEQYF. Full variable domain (missing parts from reference TRBV18 and TRBJ2-7): NAGVMQNPRHLVRRRGQEARLRCSPMKGHSHVYWYRQLPEEGLKFMVYLQKENIIDESGMPKERFSAEFPKEGPSILRIQQVVRGDSAAYFCASSPAERGGFDEQYFGPGTRLTVT.

The CDR3 region has the DNA TGTGCCAGTAGATCACCGGACAGGGCTAACTATGGCTACACCTTC. Its translation is CASRSPDRANYGYTF. V gene TRBV19 combines with J gene TRBJ1-2, with 8 bases lining up with TRBD1. CDR3 length: 15 residues. V shed 6 bases, J shed 0 bases, and the junction held 6 bases outside the gene matches. Germline V gives CDR1 LNHDA, CDR2 SQIVND (reference sequence). Supplemented by reference TRBV19 and TRBJ1-2, the full variable domain reads DGGITQSPKYLFRKEGQNVTLSCEQNLNHDAMYWYRQDPGQGLRLIYYSQIVNDFQKGDIAEGYSVSREKKESFPLTVTSAQKNPTAFYLCASRSPDRANYGYTFGSGTRLTVV.